This is a list of T cell receptor beta chains from one sample in a study of blood T cells in healthy people across ages. TCRdb used MiXCR to reprocess the 5' RACE reads, holding one entry per CDR3 protein. The sample includes almost 1 million distinct CDR3 sequences, roughly 51% of them seen just once. The specimen sequenced was blood. The source is a woman aged 60-75 years in good health. The CDR3 runs from the conserved cysteine through the conserved F or W. The D gene is left open where the match is weak. Size tells how often a clone was seen (once, few, many) or the class of an expanded clone, and some rows leave it out.

clone size: few; V gene: TRBV20-1; D gene: TRBD2; J gene: TRBJ2-7; CDR3 DNA: TGCAGTGCTATAAAAGCGGGGTACGAGCAGTACTTC; CDR3 protein: CSAIKAGYEQYF
clone size: few; V gene: TRBV7-2; D gene: TRBD1; J gene: TRBJ2-1; CDR3 DNA: TGTGCCAGCAGCCCCCCCGACAGGGGGCCCTGGAATGAGCAGTTCTTC; CDR3 protein: CASSPPDRGPWNEQFF
clone size: -; V gene: TRBV4-2; D gene: -; J gene: TRBJ2-5; CDR3 DNA: TGTGCCAGCAGCCAGCAACAGGGCCATGAGCAGTACTTC; CDR3 protein: CASSQQQGHEQYF
clone size: -; V gene: TRBV27; D gene: -; J gene: TRBJ2-3; CDR3 DNA: TGTGCCAGCAGTCCGGGGGACGGGGGCACAGATACGCAGTATTTT; CDR3 protein: CASSPGDGGTDTQYF
clone size: once; V gene: TRBV28; D gene: TRBD2; J gene: TRBJ2-5; CDR3 DNA: TGTGCCAGCAGTCCACGGGGCGGGAGGGCCCTCGGAAGGAAAGGAGAGACCCAGTACTTC; CDR3 protein: CASSPRGGRALGRKGETQYF
clone size: few; V gene: TRBV4-3; D gene: -; J gene: TRBJ2-5; CDR3 DNA: TGCGCCAGCAGCCAAGCGTGGGGCTGGCTGGAGACCCAGTACTTC; CDR3 protein: CASSQAWGWLETQYF
clone size: -; V gene: TRBV12-3/TRBV12-4; D gene: TRBD1; J gene: TRBJ2-7; CDR3 DNA: TGTGCCAGCAGTCGAACCGGACAGGGGGCCCACGAGCAGTACTTC; CDR3 protein: CASSRTGQGAHEQYF
clone size: few; V gene: TRBV20-1; D gene: -; J gene: TRBJ2-7; CDR3 DNA: TGCAGTGCTAGAGAAGGTAACACCTACGAGCAGTACTTC; CDR3 protein: CSAREGNTYEQYF
clone size: once; V gene: TRBV28; D gene: TRBD1; J gene: TRBJ1-5; CDR3 DNA: TGTGCCATACAGGGGGCTGATCAGCCCCAGCATTTT; CDR3 protein: CAIQGADQPQHF
clone size: -; V gene: TRBV28; D gene: TRBD2; J gene: TRBJ2-3; CDR3 DNA: TGTGCCAGCAGTGCAGGACTAGCGGGAGTTGGGGATACGCAGTATTTT; CDR3 protein: CASSAGLAGVGDTQYF
clone size: few; V gene: TRBV12-3/TRBV12-4; D gene: -; J gene: TRBJ1-2; CDR3 DNA: TGTGCCATTACGGGACTGAGGGCTGGCTACACCTTC; CDR3 protein: CAITGLRAGYTF
clone size: -; V gene: TRBV6-2/TRBV6-3; D gene: -; J gene: TRBJ2-1; CDR3 DNA: TGTGCTAGCACAGGACACAACGGGAAGACCCAGTTCTTC; CDR3 protein: CASTGHNGKTQFF
clone size: few; V gene: TRBV7-6; D gene: TRBD1; J gene: TRBJ2-7; CDR3 DNA: TGTGCCAGCAGGAATACGGGACAGGGGTCCTACGAGCAGTACTTC; CDR3 protein: CASRNTGQGSYEQYF
clone size: -; V gene: TRBV5-1; D gene: TRBD1; J gene: TRBJ2-1; CDR3 DNA: TGCGCCAGCAGCACGTACTCGGGGACAGGGCTGTTCTTC; CDR3 protein: CASSTYSGTGLFF
clone size: -; V gene: TRBV2; D gene: TRBD1; J gene: TRBJ2-4; CDR3 DNA: TGTGCCAGCTTGGGGCCAGGGGGTGGCGGTGCCAAAAACATTCAGTACTTC; CDR3 protein: CASLGPGGGGAKNIQYF
clone size: once; V gene: TRBV20-1; D gene: TRBD1; J gene: TRBJ2-7; CDR3 DNA: TGCAGTGCAGCTACAGGGGTAATCGAGCAGTACTTC; CDR3 protein: CSAATGVIEQYF
clone size: -; V gene: TRBV29-1; D gene: TRBD2; J gene: TRBJ2-7; CDR3 DNA: TGCAGCGTGGGACTAGCGGGAGGGCGTTACGAGCAGTACTTC; CDR3 protein: CSVGLAGGRYEQYF
clone size: -; V gene: TRBV11-2; D gene: -; J gene: TRBJ2-6; CDR3 DNA: TGTGCCAGCAGCCCCAGGGGGGGCGTCCTGACTTTC; CDR3 protein: CASSPRGGVLTF
clone size: -; V gene: TRBV29-1; D gene: TRBD1; J gene: TRBJ1-1; CDR3 DNA: TGCAGCGTCCTAACAGGGGGCGAAGCTTTCTTT; CDR3 protein: CSVLTGGEAFF
clone size: -; V gene: TRBV7-9; D gene: -; J gene: TRBJ2-5; CDR3 DNA: TGTGCCAGCAGCCAACAGCCGGTGCATGGAGAGACCCAGTACTTC; CDR3 protein: CASSQQPVHGETQYF
clone size: -; V gene: TRBV6-2/TRBV6-3; D gene: -; J gene: TRBJ1-2; CDR3 DNA: TGTGCCAGTGGGGGGAACAACTATGGCTACACCTTC; CDR3 protein: CASGGNNYGYTF
clone size: -; V gene: TRBV7-2; D gene: -; J gene: TRBJ2-1; CDR3 DNA: TGTGCCAGCAGCCCAGTTTCGGGCAGTCATAATGAGCAGTTCTTC; CDR3 protein: CASSPVSGSHNEQFF
clone size: few; V gene: TRBV13; D gene: TRBD2; J gene: TRBJ2-1; CDR3 DNA: TGTGCCAGCAGCGAGGGACTAGCGGATTACAATGAGCAGTTCTTC; CDR3 protein: CASSEGLADYNEQFF
clone size: -; V gene: TRBV27; D gene: -; J gene: TRBJ2-2; CDR3 DNA: TGTGCCAGCAGTGCCACTAGCTTCGCCGGGGAGCTGTTTTTT; CDR3 protein: CASSATSFAGELFF
clone size: -; V gene: TRBV15; D gene: -; J gene: TRBJ1-2; CDR3 DNA: TGTGCCGCCAGCAGATCCGGGATAGGCTACACCTTC; CDR3 protein: CAASRSGIGYTF
clone size: -; V gene: TRBV20-1; D gene: -; J gene: TRBJ2-7; CDR3 DNA: TGCAGTGCGGACGACGCCTACGAGCAGTACTTC; CDR3 protein: CSADDAYEQYF
clone size: -; V gene: TRBV5-6; D gene: TRBD1; J gene: TRBJ1-1; CDR3 DNA: TGTGCCAGCAGCTTAGGGTCAGGGGGTCTGCCCACTGAAGCTTTCTTT; CDR3 protein: CASSLGSGGLPTEAFF
clone size: -; V gene: TRBV6-1; D gene: -; J gene: TRBJ2-3; CDR3 DNA: TGTGCCAGCAGTGAACTTGTCCGCGGCACAGATACGCAGTATTTT; CDR3 protein: CASSELVRGTDTQYF
clone size: once; V gene: TRBV30; D gene: TRBD1; J gene: TRBJ1-5; CDR3 DNA: TGTGCCTGGGGGACAGGGTCAGTTCAGCCCCAGCATTTT; CDR3 protein: CAWGTGSVQPQHF
clone size: -; V gene: TRBV10-3; D gene: TRBD2; J gene: TRBJ2-1; CDR3 DNA: TGTGCCATCAGCTCCGCGGGAGGCTCCTACAATGAGCAGTTCTTC; CDR3 protein: CAISSAGGSYNEQFF
clone size: -; V gene: TRBV7-9; D gene: -; J gene: TRBJ1-2; CDR3 DNA: TGTGCCAGCAGCTTCTTAGGAGGTGGCTACACCTTC; CDR3 protein: CASSFLGGGYTF
clone size: -; V gene: TRBV28; D gene: TRBD2; J gene: TRBJ2-3; CDR3 DNA: TGTGCCAGCAGTTCCCTTCTACTAGCGGAGGCAGGAGATACGCAGTATTTT; CDR3 protein: CASSSLLLAEAGDTQYF
clone size: -; V gene: TRBV7-9; D gene: TRBD2; J gene: TRBJ2-1; CDR3 DNA: TGTGCCAGCAGCTCGACCCTAGCGGGGAGCTCCTACAATGAGCAGTTCTTC; CDR3 protein: CASSSTLAGSSYNEQFF
clone size: once; V gene: TRBV5-8; D gene: TRBD1; J gene: TRBJ1-4; CDR3 DNA: TGTGCCAGCAGCAATTACAGGGGCGGCGAAAAACTGTTTTTT; CDR3 protein: CASSNYRGGEKLFF
clone size: -; V gene: TRBV20-1; D gene: -; J gene: TRBJ2-3; CDR3 DNA: TGCAGTGCTAGAAAATCTGGGGATACGCAGTATTTT; CDR3 protein: CSARKSGDTQYF
clone size: few; V gene: TRBV12-3/TRBV12-4; D gene: -; J gene: TRBJ2-7; CDR3 DNA: TGTGCCAGCAGTTTATGGGTTGGGGCCTACGAGCAGTACTTC; CDR3 protein: CASSLWVGAYEQYF
clone size: few; V gene: TRBV29-1; D gene: TRBD2; J gene: TRBJ2-5; CDR3 DNA: TGCAGCTGGTGGGAGGGAGGGCCGGTAGGCCAGTACTTC; CDR3 protein: CSWWEGGPVGQYF
clone size: -; V gene: TRBV20-1; D gene: TRBD1; J gene: TRBJ1-5; CDR3 DNA: TGCAGTGCACAGACAGGGTTAGATCGTCAGCCCCAGCATTTT; CDR3 protein: CSAQTGLDRQPQHF
clone size: -; V gene: TRBV7-9; D gene: TRBD2; J gene: TRBJ2-5; CDR3 DNA: TGTGCCAGCAGCTCCCTAATGACTAGCGGGCCTAACAATGAGCAGTACTTC; CDR3 protein: CASSSLMTSGPNNEQYF
clone size: -; V gene: TRBV11-2; D gene: -; J gene: TRBJ2-1; CDR3 DNA: TGTGCCAGCAGCTTAGATCAAGGTAGCTACAATGAGCTGTTCTTC; CDR3 protein: CASSLDQGSYNELFF
clone size: -; V gene: TRBV11-2; D gene: -; J gene: TRBJ1-1; CDR3 DNA: TGTGCCAGCAGCTCGGCGGGGTTACCTGAAGCTTTCTTT; CDR3 protein: CASSSAGLPEAFF
clone size: -; V gene: TRBV5-1; D gene: TRBD2; J gene: TRBJ2-2; CDR3 DNA: TGCGCCAGCAGCCCTGCTCCTCCGGGACTAGCGGTAGCGAACACCGGGGAGCTGTTTTTT; CDR3 protein: CASSPAPPGLAVANTGELFF
clone size: -; V gene: TRBV12-3/TRBV12-4; D gene: -; J gene: TRBJ2-3; CDR3 DNA: TGTGCCAGCAGCATGACTGGGTCGACAGATACGCAGTATTTT; CDR3 protein: CASSMTGSTDTQYF
clone size: many; V gene: TRBV9; D gene: -; J gene: TRBJ2-3; CDR3 DNA: TGTGCCAGCAGCGTAGGGGCGGATACGCAGTATTTT; CDR3 protein: CASSVGADTQYF
clone size: few; V gene: TRBV12-3/TRBV12-4; D gene: -; J gene: TRBJ2-7; CDR3 DNA: TGTGCCAGCAGAACTAGCTTCTACTACGAGCAGTACTTC; CDR3 protein: CASRTSFYYEQYF
clone size: once; V gene: TRBV10-3; D gene: TRBD2; J gene: TRBJ2-7; CDR3 DNA: TGTGCCAGCAGTGGACTAGCGGACGAGCAGTACTTC; CDR3 protein: CASSGLADEQYF
clone size: many; V gene: TRBV4-2; D gene: -; J gene: TRBJ2-5; CDR3 DNA: TGTGCCAGCAGCCAAGCGTGGGGGAACCAAGAGACCCAGTACTTC; CDR3 protein: CASSQAWGNQETQYF
clone size: -; V gene: TRBV20-1; D gene: -; J gene: TRBJ1-4; CDR3 DNA: TGCAGTGCTAGGGGGTCAGGGGTTTCCAATGAAAAACTGTTTTTT; CDR3 protein: CSARGSGVSNEKLFF
clone size: -; V gene: TRBV20-1; D gene: TRBD1; J gene: TRBJ2-4; CDR3 DNA: TGCAGTGCTACTTGGACGGGACAGAAAAACATTCAGTACTTC; CDR3 protein: CSATWTGQKNIQYF